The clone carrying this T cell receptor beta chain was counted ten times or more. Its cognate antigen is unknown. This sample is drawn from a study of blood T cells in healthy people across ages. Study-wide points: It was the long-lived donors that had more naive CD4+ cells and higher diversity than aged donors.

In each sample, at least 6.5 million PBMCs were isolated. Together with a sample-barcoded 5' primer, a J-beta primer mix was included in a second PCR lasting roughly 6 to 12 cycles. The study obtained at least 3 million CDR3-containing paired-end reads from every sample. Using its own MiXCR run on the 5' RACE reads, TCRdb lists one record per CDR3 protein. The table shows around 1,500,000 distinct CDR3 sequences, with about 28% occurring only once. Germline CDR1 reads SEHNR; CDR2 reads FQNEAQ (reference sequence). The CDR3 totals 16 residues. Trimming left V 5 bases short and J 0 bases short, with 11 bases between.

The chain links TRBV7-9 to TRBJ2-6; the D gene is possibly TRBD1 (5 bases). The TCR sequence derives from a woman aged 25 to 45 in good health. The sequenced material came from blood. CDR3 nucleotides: TGTGCCAGCAGCAATACAGGAAGCTCTGGGGCCAACGTCCTGACTTTC. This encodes CASSNTGSSGANVLTF.